The rows below give T cell receptor beta chains drawn from one sample of a study of Ad26.COV2.S vaccination and SARS-CoV-2 variants. Clones were read by immunoSEQ multiplex PCR, and TCRdb kept only the in-frame ones, dropping some. The table lists some 340,000 clones, about 82% of them singletons. The sequencing used peripheral blood, collected in a trial of Ad26.COV2.S vaccine versus placebo. The receptors come from a person between 18 and 65 years old who received the Ad26.COV2.S COVID-19 vaccine or a placebo. CDR3s include the opening cysteine and the closing phenylalanine or tryptophan. D genes are given only for firm matches. Clone size is given for some rows only: seen once, a few or many times, or a class if the clone is expanded.

size: few; D: NA; V: TRBV3-1/TRBV3-2; J: TRBJ1-1; CDR3: CASSQEHYFTEAFF; DNA: TGTGCCAGCAGCCAAGAGCATTACTTCACTGAAGCTTTCTTT
size: few; D: NA; V: TRBV3-1/TRBV3-2; J: TRBJ1-1; CDR3: CASSPLRGSTEAFF; DNA: TGTGCCAGCAGCCCGCTTAGGGGTTCCACTGAAGCTTTCTTT
size: NA; D: TRBD1; V: TRBV3-1/TRBV3-2; J: TRBJ1-2; CDR3: CASSPELGGQSNYGYTF; DNA: TGTGCCAGCAGCCCAGAGCTGGGGGGACAGAGCAACTATGGCTACACCTTC
size: NA; D: NA; V: TRBV4-1; J: TRBJ2-5; CDR3: CASSQDRLAGGRAQYF; DNA: TGCGCCAGCAGCCAAGATAGGCTAGCCGGAGGGCGGGCCCAGTACTTC
size: NA; D: NA; V: TRBV29-1; J: TRBJ1-1; CDR3: CSAIDRYTEAFF; DNA: TGCAGCGCGATAGACAGGTACACTGAAGCTTTCTTT
size: NA; D: NA; V: TRBV5-1; J: TRBJ1-2; CDR3: CASSLESGTYGYTF; DNA: TGCGCCAGCAGCTTGGAGAGCGGAACCTATGGCTACACCTTC
size: NA; D: NA; V: TRBV19; J: TRBJ1-2; CDR3: CASSIIKTDGYTF; DNA: TGTGCCAGTAGTATTATCAAAACCGATGGCTACACCTTC
size: NA; D: TRBD1; V: TRBV5-1; J: TRBJ1-4; CDR3: CASRTGAGEKLFF; DNA: TGCGCCAGCAGGACAGGGGCGGGCGAAAAACTGTTTTTT
size: NA; D: NA; V: TRBV12-3/TRBV12-4; J: TRBJ1-1; CDR3: CASSFSVRTEAFF; DNA: TGTGCCAGCAGTTTCAGCGTCAGAACTGAAGCTTTCTTT
size: NA; D: NA; V: TRBV10-2; J: TRBJ2-5; CDR3: CASSGAGRSQETQYF; DNA: TGCGCCAGCAGTGGAGCAGGCAGGAGCCAAGAGACCCAGTACTTC
size: NA; D: NA; V: TRBV6-6; J: TRBJ2-2; CDR3: CASSYSRGADGELFF; DNA: TGTGCCAGCAGTTACTCGAGGGGAGCGGACGGGGAGCTGTTTTTT
size: NA; D: TRBD1; V: TRBV24-1; J: TRBJ2-2; CDR3: CATSDPSTGGSPGELFF; DNA: TGTGCCACCAGTGATCCCTCAACAGGGGGCTCCCCCGGGGAGCTGTTTTTT
size: NA; D: NA; V: TRBV7-2; J: TRBJ1-6; CDR3: CASSLDRHNSPLHF; DNA: TGTGCCAGCAGCTTAGACAGGCACAATTCACCCCTCCACTTT
size: NA; D: NA; V: TRBV30; J: TRBJ1-4; CDR3: CAWSFRGASEKLFF; DNA: TGTGCCTGGAGTTTTCGGGGGGCTTCTGAAAAACTGTTTTTT
size: NA; D: NA; V: TRBV19; J: TRBJ2-1; CDR3: CASSISEDHPKPDEQFF; DNA: TGTGCCAGTAGTATCTCCGAAGACCACCCCAAGCCGGATGAGCAGTTCTTC
size: once; D: NA; V: TRBV5-1; J: TRBJ2-7; CDR3: CASSIPGTYEQYF; DNA: TGCGCCAGCAGCATACCGGGGACCTACGAGCAGTACTTC
size: NA; D: TRBD1; V: TRBV3-1/TRBV3-2; J: TRBJ1-1; CDR3: CASRPRQGRGTEAFF; DNA: TGTGCCAGCAGACCAAGACAGGGAAGGGGCACTGAAGCTTTCTTT
size: NA; D: NA; V: TRBV6-7; J: TRBJ2-7; CDR3: CASSYHYEQYF; DNA: TGTGCCAGCAGTTACCACTACGAGCAGTACTTC
size: NA; D: TRBD2; V: TRBV11-2; J: TRBJ2-5; CDR3: CASSFRRVRTSGGETQYF; DNA: TGTGCCAGCAGCTTTCGTCGGGTTAGGACTAGCGGGGGAGAGACCCAGTACTTC
size: NA; D: TRBD2; V: TRBV9; J: TRBJ2-1; CDR3: CASSVATSGNWNEQFF; DNA: TGTGCCAGCAGCGTAGCTACTAGCGGGAATTGGAATGAGCAGTTCTTC